This T cell receptor (beta chain) stems from a study of blood T cell repertoires in COVID-19. Study information: From the United States, Italy and Spain came samples of acute and convalescent COVID-19.

Germline V gene sequence: CDR1 SGHNT, CDR2 YYREEE (reference sequence). V gave up 0 bases and J gave up 6 bases, with 10 bases separating them. This CDR3 comprises 14 residues. Original handling: Researchers report that nucleated cell counts were estimated from reference gene primer amplification. Profiling relied on immunoSEQ multiplex PCR, and the TCRdb table lists in-frame clones only, not all of them. Clone size and V and J calls were adopted from that table, with D and trimming inferred from the DNA. The data show 300,000 to 400,000 clones, 65% to 90% seen once. The TCR originated in a woman in her 40s with acute COVID-19. The rearrangement uses TRBV5-4 and TRBJ2-1; D may be TRBD1 (5 bases). The sample comprised PBMCs or T cells enriched from blood (not recorded which). CDR3 nucleotides: TGTGCCAGCAGCTTGGGGGGCGGAGTCAATGAGCAGTTCTTC. Amino acid sequence: CASSLGGGVNEQFF.